The present T cell receptor (beta chain) was sequenced within a study of T cell repertoires in ileal Crohn's disease. This CDR3 spans 13 amino acids. Germline lookup yields CDR1 GTSNPN and CDR2 SVGIG (reference sequence). Trimming took 7 bases from V and 1 from J; bases not matched to a gene: 4. Details on this clone: The antigen remains undetermined.

TCRdb's copy holds only in-frame clones and misses some; the assay was immunoSEQ multiplex PCR. The sample carries some 4,000 clones, 69% recorded once. Whole-study results and caveats: Mucosal expansions were suggested to be mainly CD8 T cells. Endoscopic recurrence occurred in every patient whose clonality exceeded 26.8%.

The chain has TRBV30 and TRBJ2-3, with 8 bases matching TRBD2. The specimen sequenced was ileal tissue. This TCR was sampled from an adult with Crohn's disease. The CDR3 nucleotides read TGTGCCTCCACACTAGCGGGCACAGATACGCAGTATTTT. Encoded protein: CASTLAGTDTQYF.